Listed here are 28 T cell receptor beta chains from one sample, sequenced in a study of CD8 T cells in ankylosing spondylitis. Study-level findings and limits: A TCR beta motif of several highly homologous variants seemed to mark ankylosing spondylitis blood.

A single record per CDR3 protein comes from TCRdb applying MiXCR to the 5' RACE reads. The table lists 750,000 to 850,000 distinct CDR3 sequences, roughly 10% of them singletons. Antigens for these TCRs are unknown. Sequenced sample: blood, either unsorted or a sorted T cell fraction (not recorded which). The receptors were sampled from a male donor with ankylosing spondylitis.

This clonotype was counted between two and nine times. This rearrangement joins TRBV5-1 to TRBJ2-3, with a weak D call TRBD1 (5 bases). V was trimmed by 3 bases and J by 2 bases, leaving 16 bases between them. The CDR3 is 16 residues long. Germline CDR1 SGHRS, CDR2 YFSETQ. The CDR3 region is CASSSNPTGYTDTQYF. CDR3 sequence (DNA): TGCGCCAGCAGCTCGAACCCTACAGGCTACACAGATACGCAGTATTTT.

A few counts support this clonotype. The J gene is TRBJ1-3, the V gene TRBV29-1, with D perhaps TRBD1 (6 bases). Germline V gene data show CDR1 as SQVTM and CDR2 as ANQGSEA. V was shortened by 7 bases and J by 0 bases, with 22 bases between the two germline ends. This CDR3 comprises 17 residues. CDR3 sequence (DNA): TGCAGCGCCTTGACCGCTCCGACAGGCTACTCTGGAAACACCATATATTTT. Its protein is CSALTAPTGYSGNTIYF.

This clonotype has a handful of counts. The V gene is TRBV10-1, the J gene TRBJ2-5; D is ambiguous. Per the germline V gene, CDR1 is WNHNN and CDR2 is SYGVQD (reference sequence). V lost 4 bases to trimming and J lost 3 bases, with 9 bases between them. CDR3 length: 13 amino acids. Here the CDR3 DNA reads TGCGCCAGCAGTGTTAACAGCAAAGAGACCCAGTACTTC. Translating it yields CASSVNSKETQYF.

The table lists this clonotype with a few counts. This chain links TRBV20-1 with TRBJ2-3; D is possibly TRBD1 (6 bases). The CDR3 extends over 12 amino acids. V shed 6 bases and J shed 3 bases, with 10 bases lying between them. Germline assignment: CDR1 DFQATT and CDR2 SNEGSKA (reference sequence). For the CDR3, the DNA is TGCAGTGCCGACAGGTGGACAGATACGCAGTATTTT. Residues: CSADRWTDTQYF.

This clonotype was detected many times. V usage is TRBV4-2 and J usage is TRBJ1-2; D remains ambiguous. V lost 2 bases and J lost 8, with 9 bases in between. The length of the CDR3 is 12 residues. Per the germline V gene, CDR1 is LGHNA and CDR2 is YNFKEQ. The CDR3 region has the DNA TGTGCCAGCAGCCAACCCGGGAGCGGCTACACCTTC. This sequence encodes CASSQPGSGYTF.

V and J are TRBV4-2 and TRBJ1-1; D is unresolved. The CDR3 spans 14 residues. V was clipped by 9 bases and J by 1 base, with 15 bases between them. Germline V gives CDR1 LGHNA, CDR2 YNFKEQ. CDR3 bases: TGTGCCAGGGGCCCTGGGCGGGCGAACACTGAAGCTTTCTTT. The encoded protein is CARGPGRANTEAFF.

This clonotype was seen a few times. CDR3 loop: CASSVSSYNSPLHF. The CDR3 nucleotides are TGTGCCAGCAGCGTCAGCTCCTATAATTCACCCCTCCACTTT. V usage is TRBV9 and J usage is TRBJ1-6; D is undetermined. CDR1 and CDR2 from the germline V gene are SGDLS and YYNGEE. CDR3 length: 14 amino acids. The V end lost 2 bases, the J end lost 0 bases, and 3 bases lay between the germline ends.

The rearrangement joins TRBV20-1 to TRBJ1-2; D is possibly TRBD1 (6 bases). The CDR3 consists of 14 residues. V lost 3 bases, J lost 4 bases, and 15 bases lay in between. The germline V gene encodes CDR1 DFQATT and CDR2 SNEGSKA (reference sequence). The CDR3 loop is CSARQGTSGYGYTF. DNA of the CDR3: TGCAGTGCTAGGCAGGGGACGTCGGGCTATGGCTACACCTTC.

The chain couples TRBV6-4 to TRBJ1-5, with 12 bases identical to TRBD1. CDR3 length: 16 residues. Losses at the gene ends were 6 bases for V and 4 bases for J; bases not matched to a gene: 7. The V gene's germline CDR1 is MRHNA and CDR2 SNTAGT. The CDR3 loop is CASRSGTGGFNQPQHF. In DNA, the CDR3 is TGTGCCAGCAGATCCGGGACAGGGGGCTTTAATCAGCCCCAGCATTTT.

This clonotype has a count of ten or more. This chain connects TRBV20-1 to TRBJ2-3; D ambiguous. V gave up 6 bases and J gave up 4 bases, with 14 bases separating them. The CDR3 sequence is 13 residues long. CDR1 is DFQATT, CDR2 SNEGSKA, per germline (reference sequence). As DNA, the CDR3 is TGCAGTGCCGTTTCGATTGGATCAGATACGCAGTATTTT. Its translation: CSAVSIGSDTQYF.

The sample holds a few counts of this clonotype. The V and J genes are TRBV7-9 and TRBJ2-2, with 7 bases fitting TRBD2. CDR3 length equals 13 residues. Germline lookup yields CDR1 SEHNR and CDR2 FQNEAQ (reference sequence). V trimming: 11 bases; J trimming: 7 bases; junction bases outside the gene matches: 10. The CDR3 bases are TGTGCCGGTCGGAAGCGGGATTACGGGGAGCTGTTTTTT. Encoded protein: CAGRKRDYGELFF. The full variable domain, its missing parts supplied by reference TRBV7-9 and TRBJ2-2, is DTGVSQNPRHKITKRGQNVTFRCDPISEHNRLYWYRQTLGQGPEFLTYFQNEAQLEKSRLLSDRFSAERPKGSFSTLEIQRTEQGDSAMYLCAGRKRDYGELFFGEGSRLTVL.

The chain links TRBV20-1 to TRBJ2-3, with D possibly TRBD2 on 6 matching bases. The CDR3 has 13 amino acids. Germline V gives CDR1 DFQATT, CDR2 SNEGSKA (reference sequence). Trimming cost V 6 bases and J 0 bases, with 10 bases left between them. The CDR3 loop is CSALRGSTDTQYF. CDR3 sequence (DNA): TGCAGTGCCCTACGGGGGAGCACAGATACGCAGTATTTT.

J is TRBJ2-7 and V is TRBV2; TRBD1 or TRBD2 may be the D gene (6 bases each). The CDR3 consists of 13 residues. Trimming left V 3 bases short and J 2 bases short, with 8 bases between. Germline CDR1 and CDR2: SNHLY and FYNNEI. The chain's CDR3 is CASSDRGPYEQYF. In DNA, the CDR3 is TGTGCCAGCAGTGACCGGGGGCCCTACGAGCAGTACTTC.

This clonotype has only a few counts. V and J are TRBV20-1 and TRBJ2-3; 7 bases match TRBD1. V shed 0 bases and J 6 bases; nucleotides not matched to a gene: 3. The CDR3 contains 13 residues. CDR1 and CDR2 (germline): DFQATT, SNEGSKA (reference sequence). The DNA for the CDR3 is TGCAGTGCTAGAGAAGGGGGCTTGGATACGCAGTATTTT. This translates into CSAREGGLDTQYF.

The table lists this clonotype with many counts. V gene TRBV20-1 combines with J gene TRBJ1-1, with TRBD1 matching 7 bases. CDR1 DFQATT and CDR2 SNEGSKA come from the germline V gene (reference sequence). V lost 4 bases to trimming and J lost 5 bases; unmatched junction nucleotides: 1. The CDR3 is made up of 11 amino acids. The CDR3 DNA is TGCAGTGCTAACAGGGGTACTGAAGCTTTCTTT. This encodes CSANRGTEAFF.

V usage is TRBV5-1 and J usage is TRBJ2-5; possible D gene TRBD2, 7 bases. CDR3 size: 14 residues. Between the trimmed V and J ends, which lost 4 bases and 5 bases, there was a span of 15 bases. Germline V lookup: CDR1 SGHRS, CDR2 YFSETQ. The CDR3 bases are TGCGCCAGCAGCGTCGGGGGGCGCGCGGAGACCCAGTACTTC. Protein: CASSVGGRAETQYF.

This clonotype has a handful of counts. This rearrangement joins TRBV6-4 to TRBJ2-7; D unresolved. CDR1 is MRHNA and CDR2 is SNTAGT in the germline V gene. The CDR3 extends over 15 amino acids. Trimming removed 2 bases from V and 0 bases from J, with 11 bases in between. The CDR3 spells CASSDPKTDSYEQYF. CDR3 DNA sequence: TGTGCCAGCAGTGACCCGAAGACTGACTCCTACGAGCAGTACTTC.

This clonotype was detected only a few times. CDR3 nucleotide sequence: TGTGCCAGCAGTCTGTCATCCCCAACTGAAGCTTTCTTT. Translating it yields CASSLSSPTEAFF. J is TRBJ1-1 and V is TRBV2; D is unresolved. Trimming took 5 bases from V and 5 from J, leaving 12 bases between them. Germline assignment: CDR1 SNHLY and CDR2 FYNNEI. The CDR3 totals 13 residues.

The CDR3 reads CASSYIPQYNEQFF. CDR3 bases: TGTGCCAGCAGTTACATTCCACAGTACAATGAGCAGTTCTTC. V is TRBV6-2 or TRBV6-3 and J is TRBJ2-1; no firm D call. The CDR3 consists of 14 residues. The V gene lost 2 bases and the J gene lost 4 bases, with 9 bases spanning the gap. Germline CDR1 is MNHEY and CDR2 is SVGEGT.

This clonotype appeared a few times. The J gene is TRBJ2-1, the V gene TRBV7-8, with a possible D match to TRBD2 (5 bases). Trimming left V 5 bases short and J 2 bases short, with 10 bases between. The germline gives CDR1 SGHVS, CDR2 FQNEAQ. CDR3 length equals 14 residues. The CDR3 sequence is CASSQAETYNEQFF. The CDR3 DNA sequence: TGTGCCAGCAGCCAAGCGGAGACCTACAATGAGCAGTTCTTC.

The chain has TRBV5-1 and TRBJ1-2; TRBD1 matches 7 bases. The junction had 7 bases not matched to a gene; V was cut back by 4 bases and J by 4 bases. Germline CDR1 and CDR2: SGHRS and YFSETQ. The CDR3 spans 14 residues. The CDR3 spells CASSLTGSAYGYTF. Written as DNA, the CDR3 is TGCGCCAGCAGCCTGACAGGGTCTGCCTATGGCTACACCTTC.

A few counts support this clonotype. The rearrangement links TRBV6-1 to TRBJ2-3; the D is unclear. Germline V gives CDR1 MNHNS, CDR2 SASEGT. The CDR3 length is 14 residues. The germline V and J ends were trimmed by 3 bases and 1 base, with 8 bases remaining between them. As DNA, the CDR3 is TGTGCCAGCAGTGACTTGCTACGCACAGATACGCAGTATTTT. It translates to CASSDLLRTDTQYF.

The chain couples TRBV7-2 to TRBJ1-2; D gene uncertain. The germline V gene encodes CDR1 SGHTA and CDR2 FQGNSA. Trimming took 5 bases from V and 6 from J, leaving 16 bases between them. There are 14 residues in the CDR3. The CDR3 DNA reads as TGTGCCAGCAGCCCCCATCGAATTTTGGATGGCTACACCTTC. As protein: CASSPHRILDGYTF. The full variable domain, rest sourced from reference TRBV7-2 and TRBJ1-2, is GAGVSQSPSNKVTEKGKDVELRCDPISGHTALYWYRQSLGQGLEFLIYFQGNSAPDKSGLPSDRFSAERTGGSVSTLTIQRTQQEDSAVYLCASSPHRILDGYTFGSGTRLTVV.

The CDR3 spells CASSRNPGWGEKLFF. The CDR3, as DNA: TGCGCCAGCAGCCGCAACCCCGGATGGGGAGAAAAACTGTTTTTT. The J gene is TRBJ1-4, the V gene TRBV4-3; unclear D gene. This CDR3 has 15 residues. The V gene's germline CDR1 is LGHNA and CDR2 YSLEER. V was cut by 4 bases and J by 8 bases, with 17 bases left in between.

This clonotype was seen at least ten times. CDR3 nucleotides: TGCGCCAGCAGCTTAGCAGGCGGCGGGGAAAGCACAGATACGCAGTATTTT. This sequence encodes CASSLAGGGESTDTQYF. The chain is built from TRBV5-1 and TRBJ2-3, with TRBD2 as a possible D gene (6 bases). Trimming shortened V by 2 bases and J by 0 bases, and 16 bases separated the two germline ends. Germline V CDR1 and CDR2: SGHRS, YFSETQ. There are 17 residues in the CDR3.

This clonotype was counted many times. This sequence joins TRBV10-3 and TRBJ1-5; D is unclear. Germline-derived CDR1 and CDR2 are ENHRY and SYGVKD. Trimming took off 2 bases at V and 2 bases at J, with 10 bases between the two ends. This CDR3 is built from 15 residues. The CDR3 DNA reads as TGTGCCATCAGTGAGCAAAACAGCGGCAATCAGCCCCAGCATTTT. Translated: CAISEQNSGNQPQHF.

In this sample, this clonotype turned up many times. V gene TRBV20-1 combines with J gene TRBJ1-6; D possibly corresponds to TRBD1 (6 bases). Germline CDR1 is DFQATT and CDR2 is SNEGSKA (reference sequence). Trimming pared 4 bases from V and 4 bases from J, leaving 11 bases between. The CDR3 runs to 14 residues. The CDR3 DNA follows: TGCAGTGCTATAGACAGGACTTATAATTCACCCCTCCACTTT. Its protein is CSAIDRTYNSPLHF.

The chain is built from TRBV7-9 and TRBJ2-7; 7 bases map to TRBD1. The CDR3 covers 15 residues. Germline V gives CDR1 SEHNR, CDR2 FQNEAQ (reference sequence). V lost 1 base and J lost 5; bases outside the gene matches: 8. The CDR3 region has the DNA TGTGCCAGCAGCTTAGGAACAGGGGCAGTCCACGAGCAGTACTTC. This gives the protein CASSLGTGAVHEQYF.